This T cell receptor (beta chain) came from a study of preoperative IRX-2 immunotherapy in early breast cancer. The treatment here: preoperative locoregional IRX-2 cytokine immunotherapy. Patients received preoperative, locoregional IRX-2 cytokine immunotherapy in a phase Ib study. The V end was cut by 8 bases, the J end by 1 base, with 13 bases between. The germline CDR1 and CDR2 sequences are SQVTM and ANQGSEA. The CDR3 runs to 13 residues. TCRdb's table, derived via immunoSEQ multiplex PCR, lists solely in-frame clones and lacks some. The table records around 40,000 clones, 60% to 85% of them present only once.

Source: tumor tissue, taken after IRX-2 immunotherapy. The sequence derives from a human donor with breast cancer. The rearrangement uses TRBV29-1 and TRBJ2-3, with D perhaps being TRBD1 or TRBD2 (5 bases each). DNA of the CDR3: TGCAGCCTGGGGGTATCAGGCACAGATACGCAGTATTTT. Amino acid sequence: CSLGVSGTDTQYF.